These 9 T cell receptor beta chains were all obtained from the same sample, sequenced in a study of blood T cell repertoires in COVID-19. Sequencing was performed with immunoSEQ multiplex PCR; in TCRdb, only in-frame clones are kept and a portion is missing. The table has about 45,000 clones, about nine tenths seen once. The specimen sequenced was peripheral blood. These receptors originate from a human donor in a cohort sampled during active COVID-19.

The V gene is TRBV10-3, the J gene TRBJ1-5, with D tentatively TRBD1 (5 bases). CDR1 is ENHRY, CDR2 SYGVKD, per germline. Trimming removed 3 bases from V and 7 bases from J, with 10 bases in between. The CDR3 runs to 13 residues. The CDR3 region is CAISDRAGQPQHF. The CDR3 nucleotides are TGTGCCATCAGTGACAGGGCGGGACAGCCCCAGCATTTT.

The chain is built from TRBV5-5 and TRBJ1-2, with 8 bases fitting TRBD1. The CDR3 length is 16 residues. From germline, CDR1 is SGHKS and CDR2 YYEKEE (reference sequence). J lost 1 base, V lost 0 bases, and 5 bases had no gene match. CDR3 region: CASSLAGTGVNYGYTF. The CDR3 bases are TGTGCCAGCAGCTTGGCCGGGACAGGAGTTAACTATGGCTACACCTTC.

The chain is built from TRBV7-9 and TRBJ2-5, with 10 positions matching TRBD1. In germline, CDR1 is SEHNR, CDR2 FQNEAQ (reference sequence). This CDR3 spans 15 amino acids. With 4 bases clipped from V and 0 bases from J, the junction kept 2 bases outside the gene matches. This CDR3 is CASSWGQGNQETQYF. DNA for the CDR3: TGTGCCAGCAGCTGGGGACAGGGGAACCAAGAGACCCAGTACTTC.

This clone occurred once. This chain links TRBV7-9 with TRBJ1-2, with D perhaps TRBD1 (6 bases). The germline V and J ends were trimmed by 1 base and 8 bases, with 8 bases remaining between them. Germline CDR1 SEHNR, CDR2 FQNEAQ (reference sequence). CDR3 size: 12 residues. The CDR3 DNA is TGTGCCAGCAGCTTAGTAGGGGGAGGCTACACCTTC. Translated, it gives CASSLVGGGYTF.

This clone was seen just once. V usage is TRBV2 and J usage is TRBJ2-7; 7 positions agree with TRBD2. Germline CDR1 is SNHLY and CDR2 is FYNNEI. This CDR3 is 14 amino acids long. V gave up 7 bases and J gave up 3 bases; unmatched junction bases: 9. The CDR3 loop is CASTYSGTNYEQYF. The CDR3 nucleotides read TGTGCCAGCACCTATTCCGGGACTAACTACGAGCAGTACTTC. Full variable domain (outside the CDR3, taken from reference TRBV2 and TRBJ2-7): EPEVTQTPSHQVTQMGQEVILRCVPISNHLYFYWYRQILGQKVEFLVSFYNNEISEKSEIFDDQFSVERPDGSNFTLKIRSTKLEDSAMYFCASTYSGTNYEQYFGPGTRLTVT.

CDR3 loop: CASSLFRPFVSPSTDTQYF. Written as DNA, the CDR3 is TGTGCCAGCAGCTTATTCAGGCCCTTCGTCAGCCCTAGCACAGATACGCAGTATTTT. The chain is built from TRBV7-8 and TRBJ2-3; no firm D call. V lost 2 bases and J 0 bases, leaving 21 bases between the germline ends. The CDR3 extends over 19 amino acids. Germline CDR1 and CDR2: SGHVS and FQNEAQ.

J is TRBJ2-1 and V is TRBV25-1; 7 bases are a match to TRBD2. This CDR3 contains 13 residues. CDR1 is MGHDK and CDR2 is SYGVNS in the germline V gene. Trimming cost V 0 bases and J 15 bases; bases outside gene matches: 8. The CDR3 region has the DNA TGTGCCAGCAGTGAATACCGGGAGGCCACCCCGTTCTTC. This encodes CASSEYREATPFF.

The V and J genes are TRBV7-6 and TRBJ1-4; D is unresolved. CDR1 and CDR2 (germline): SGHVS, FNYEAQ. There are 13 residues in the CDR3. The germline V and J ends were trimmed by 5 bases and 10 bases, with 14 bases remaining between them. The CDR3 sequence: CASSENRRGKLFF. The CDR3 region has the DNA TGTGCCAGCAGCGAAAATCGACGGGGAAAACTGTTTTTT.

V usage is TRBV21-1 and J usage is TRBJ2-7; TRBD2, the table's D call, lacks a check against the DNA. TRBV21-1 is tagged as a pseudogene. The CDR3 is made up of 17 amino acids. The CDR3 reads CASSKAPTGKSSYEQYF. The CDR3, as DNA: TGTGCCAGCAGCAAAGCCCCGACTGGAAAGAGCTCCTACGAGCAGTACTTC.